This T cell receptor beta chain was recovered during a study of human T cells and chemical hapten exposure. This clonotype was seen repeatedly, ten times or more. TCRdb called the RACE reads again in MiXCR, with one record for every CDR3 protein. The table has some 400,000 distinct CDR3 sequences, around 4.8% seen once. Stated time point: patch test 1, 2 weeks after DPC sensitization. The treatment here: therapeutic diphenylcyclopropenone sensitization with weekly scalp DPC. The starting material was whole blood, obtained in connection with sensitization to the hapten diphenylcyclopropenone (DPC). This clonotype was obtained from a woman aged 50 to 65 with alopecia areata. Some clones in this sample may be carry-over from other donors' samples.

CDR3 loop: CASSLTGGRTDTQYF. The CDR3 DNA follows: TGTGCCAGCAGCTTGACAGGGGGTCGGACAGATACGCAGTATTTT. V usage is TRBV5-6 and J usage is TRBJ2-3, with 8 bases matching TRBD1. CDR1 is SGHDT, CDR2 YYEEEE, per germline. This CDR3 region has 15 residues. Unmatched junction bases numbered 4, after V lost 1 base and J lost 3 bases.